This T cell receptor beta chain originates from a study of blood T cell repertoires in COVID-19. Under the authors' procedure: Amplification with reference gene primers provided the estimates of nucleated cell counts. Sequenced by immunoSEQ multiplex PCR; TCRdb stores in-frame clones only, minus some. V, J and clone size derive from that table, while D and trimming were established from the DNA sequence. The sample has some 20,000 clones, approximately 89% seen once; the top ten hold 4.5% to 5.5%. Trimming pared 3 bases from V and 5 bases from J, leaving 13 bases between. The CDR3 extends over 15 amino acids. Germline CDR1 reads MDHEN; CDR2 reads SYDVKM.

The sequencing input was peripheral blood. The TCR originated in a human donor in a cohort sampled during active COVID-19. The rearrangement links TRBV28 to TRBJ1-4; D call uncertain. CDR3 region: CASSFSGVGNEKLFF. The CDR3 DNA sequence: TGTGCCAGCAGTTTTTCAGGCGTAGGAAATGAAAAACTGTTTTTT.